This T cell receptor (beta chain) derives from a study of shared clonotypes between healthy human individuals. Selected positively for CCR7 and CD45RO-negative, naive CD8 cells excluded terminally differentiated effector memory CD45RA+ cells. Sequencing used immunoSEQ multiplex PCR; TCRdb keeps in-frame clones, though not all of them. The sample yields more than 2 million clones, around 93% seen once. Germline CDR1 LNHDA, CDR2 SQIVND (reference sequence). V shed 4 bases, J shed 1 base, and the junction held 2 bases outside the gene matches. The CDR3 is 14 amino acids. This clone was seen a few times. The same CDR3 also results from other DNA sequences found in this sample.

V usage is TRBV19 and J usage is TRBJ1-1, with 8 bases that match TRBD1. The clonotype comes from a man aged 18 to 35 in good health. Some clones in this sample may be carry-over from other donors' samples. Sequenced material: naive CD8+ T cells from PBMCs. The CDR3 sequence: CASSTGQGNTEAFF. The CDR3 coding sequence is TGTGCCAGTAGTACAGGACAGGGGAACACTGAAGCTTTCTTT.